This TCR beta chain was identified during a study of T cells in narcolepsy. Study-wide results and caveats: HCRT-specific and TRIB2-specific autoreactive clonotypes appeared among same-patient CSF and blood CD4+ clonotypes.

The CDR3 extends over 12 amino acids. V was trimmed by 3 bases and J by 5 bases, leaving 8 bases between them. Germline V lookup: CDR1 SGDLS, CDR2 YYNGEE. Note on this clone: The antigen is undetermined. The same CDR3 arises from other DNA sequences in this sample as well.

Here immunoSEQ multiplex PCR was the method, and the copy in TCRdb shows in-frame clones only, minus some. The sample holds about 35,000 clones, over 80% seen once. This chain uses TRBV9 with TRBJ1-2; D is uncertain. Sequenced input: memory (CD45RA-) CD4+ T cells from blood. This clonotype was obtained from a human donor in good health. The CDR3 DNA is TGTGCCAGCAGCGCAGAGGGATATGGCTACACCTTC. Its translation is CASSAEGYGYTF.